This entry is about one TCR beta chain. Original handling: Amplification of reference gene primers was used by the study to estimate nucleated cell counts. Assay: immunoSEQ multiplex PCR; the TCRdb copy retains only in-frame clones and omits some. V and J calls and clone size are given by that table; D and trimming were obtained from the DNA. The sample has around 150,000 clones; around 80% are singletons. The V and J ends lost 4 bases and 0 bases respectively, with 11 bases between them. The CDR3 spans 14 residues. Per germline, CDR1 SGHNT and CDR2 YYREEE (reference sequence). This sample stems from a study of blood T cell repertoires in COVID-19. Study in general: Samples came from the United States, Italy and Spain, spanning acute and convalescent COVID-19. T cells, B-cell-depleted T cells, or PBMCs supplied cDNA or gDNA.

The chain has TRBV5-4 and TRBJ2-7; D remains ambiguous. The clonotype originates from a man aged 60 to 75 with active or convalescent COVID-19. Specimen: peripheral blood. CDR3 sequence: CASSPPPPSYEQYF. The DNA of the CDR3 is TGTGCCAGCAGCCCTCCCCCTCCCTCCTACGAGCAGTACTTC.